This TCR beta chain was sequenced during a study of cytomegalovirus exposure and HLA in healthy donors. V shed 7 bases, J shed 2 bases, and the junction held 6 bases outside the gene matches. This CDR3 has 15 residues. The germline CDR1 and CDR2 sequences are WNHNN and SYGVQD (reference sequence). Study-wide points: Altogether, about 160 TCR beta chains were recorded as cytomegalovirus-associated. Specificity of three CMV-associated chains for CMV antigens was verified in vitro. Association of a missense DCLRE1C variant with TCR beta V- and J-gene trimming was reported in a later analysis.

Despite likely unrecorded immune exposures, the donors were nominally healthy at the time of sampling. For this clone: No antigen is known for it.

It was with 60 Vbeta and 13 Jbeta primers that the PCR ran. The assay was immunoSEQ multiplex PCR, and TCRdb's table has in-frame clones only and misses some. Of some 130,000 clones in the sample, about 74% were seen once. The chain links TRBV10-1 to TRBJ2-1; TRBD2 matches at 9 bases. The TCR was taken from a male donor in good health and CMV-seronegative. The sample was PBMCs. CDR3 nucleotides: TGCGCCAGCACTAGAGCGGGAGGTCCCTACAATGAGCAGTTCTTC. Residues: CASTRAGGPYNEQFF.